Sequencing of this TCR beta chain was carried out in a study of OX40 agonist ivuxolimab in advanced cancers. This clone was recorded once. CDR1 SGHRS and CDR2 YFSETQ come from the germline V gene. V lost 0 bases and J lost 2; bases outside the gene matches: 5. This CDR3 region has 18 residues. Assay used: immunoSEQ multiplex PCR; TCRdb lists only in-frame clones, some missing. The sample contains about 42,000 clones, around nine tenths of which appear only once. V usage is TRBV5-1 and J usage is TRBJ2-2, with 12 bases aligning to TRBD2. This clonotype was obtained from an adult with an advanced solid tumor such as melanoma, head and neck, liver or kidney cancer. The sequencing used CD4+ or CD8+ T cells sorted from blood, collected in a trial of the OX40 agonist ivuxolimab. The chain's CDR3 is CASSLDGLAGLNTGELFF. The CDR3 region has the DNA TGCGCCAGCAGCTTGGACGGACTAGCGGGACTAAACACCGGGGAGCTGTTTTTT.